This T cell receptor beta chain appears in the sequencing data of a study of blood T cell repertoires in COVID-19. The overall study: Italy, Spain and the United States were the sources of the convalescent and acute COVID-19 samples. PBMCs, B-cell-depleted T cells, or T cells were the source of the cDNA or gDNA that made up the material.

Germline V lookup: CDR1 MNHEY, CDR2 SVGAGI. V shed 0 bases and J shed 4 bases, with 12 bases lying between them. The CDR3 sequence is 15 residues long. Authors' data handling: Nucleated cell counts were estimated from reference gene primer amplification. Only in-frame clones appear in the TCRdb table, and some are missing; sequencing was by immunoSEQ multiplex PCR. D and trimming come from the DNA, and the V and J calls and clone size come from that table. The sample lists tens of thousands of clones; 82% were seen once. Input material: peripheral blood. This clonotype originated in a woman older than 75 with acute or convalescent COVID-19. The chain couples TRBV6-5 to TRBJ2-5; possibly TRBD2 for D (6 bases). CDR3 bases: TGTGCCAGCAGTTACTCCCCGTCCGGGGGAGAGACCCAGTACTTC. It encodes CASSYSPSGGETQYF.